This TCR beta chain was sequenced during a study of T cell changes during pregnancy in multiple sclerosis. This clone has a single count. The CDR3 covers 14 residues. The V gene end was trimmed by 6 bases and the J gene end by 5 bases; junction bases not matched to a gene: 8. CDR1 and CDR2 (germline): MNHEY, SVGAGI. Profiled with immunoSEQ multiplex PCR; TCRdb holds only in-frame clones, not every one. This table holds around 65,000 clones, roughly 90% found once. This clonotype originated in a female donor in good health, enrolled as a control in a pregnancy study. The V gene is TRBV6-5, the J gene TRBJ1-2, with 8 bases lining up with TRBD1. The material was peripheral blood, obtained in the first trimester of pregnancy. The CDR3 DNA reads as TGTGCCAGCAGATCATACACAGGGGGTTATGGCTACACCTTC. It translates to CASRSYTGGYGYTF.